These 23 T cell receptor beta chains originate from one sample sequenced in a study of blood T cell repertoires in COVID-19. Assay: immunoSEQ multiplex PCR; the TCRdb copy retains only in-frame clones and omits some. The table has about 110,000 clones, approximately 92% seen once; the top ten hold 32%. The material sequenced was peripheral blood. The receptors were sampled from a woman of 80 years or more with acute or convalescent COVID-19.

The chain combines TRBV2 with TRBJ2-5; 10 nucleotides line up with TRBD2. The CDR3 length is 15 residues. Looked up from germline, CDR1 is SNHLY and CDR2 is FYNNEI. With V trimmed by 8 bases and J by 5 bases, 11 bases remained unmatched. The CDR3 sequence: CASGTLAGGWETQYF. CDR3 sequence (DNA): TGTGCCAGCGGAACCTTAGCGGGGGGTTGGGAGACCCAGTACTTC.

The chain combines TRBV28 with TRBJ1-2; D is uncertain. There are 11 residues in the CDR3. V gave up 5 bases and J gave up 13 bases, with 14 bases separating them. Germline V gene lookup returns CDR1 MDHEN and CDR2 SYDVKM. CDR3 residues: CASSGQTLTTF. CDR3 in DNA: TGTGCCAGCAGTGGGCAGACCCTAACCACCTTC.

The chain is built from TRBV6-5 and TRBJ1-5; 7 bases align to TRBD1. This CDR3 has 15 residues. Germline loops: CDR1 MNHEY, CDR2 SVGAGI. The J segment lost 3 bases and the V segment lost 0 bases, leaving 2 bases of the junction unmatched. CDR3 residues: CASSYSGQYNQPQHF. CDR3 coding DNA: TGTGCCAGCAGTTACTCGGGACAGTACAATCAGCCCCAGCATTTT.

This clone appeared once. The chain uses TRBV3-1 (or the pseudogene TRBV3-2) and TRBJ2-5, with TRBD2 as a possible D gene (7 bases). V lost 3 bases to trimming and J lost 5 bases, with 13 bases between them. The CDR3 has 14 amino acids. Germline assignment: CDR1 LGHDT and CDR2 YNNKEL (reference sequence). In DNA, the CDR3 is TGTGCCAGCAGCCAGGGGGGGGGCCGCGAGACCCAGTACTTC. Protein sequence: CASSQGGGRETQYF.

This sequence joins TRBV28 and TRBJ1-1; D not resolved. Trimming cost V 6 bases and J 0 bases, with 5 bases left between them. This CDR3 is 12 amino acids long. Germline CDR1 reads MDHEN; CDR2 reads SYDVKM. The CDR3 spells CASRSVNTEAFF. CDR3 sequence (DNA): TGTGCCAGCAGGTCAGTGAACACTGAAGCTTTCTTT.

This chain links TRBV2 with TRBJ2-1, with TRBD2 as a possible D gene (5 bases). Germline V gene data show CDR1 as SNHLY and CDR2 as FYNNEI. The V end was cut by 3 bases, the J end by 0 bases, with 9 bases between. This CDR3 comprises 15 residues. The CDR3 region is CASSDRGSSYNEQFF. The CDR3 DNA is TGTGCCAGCAGTGATAGAGGGAGCTCCTACAATGAGCAGTTCTTC.

The chain has TRBV28 and TRBJ1-2; D ambiguous. V lost 5 bases and J 5 bases, leaving 6 bases between the germline ends. This CDR3 is 11 amino acids long. Germline V gene data show CDR1 as MDHEN and CDR2 as SYDVKM. Here the CDR3 reads CASSQRYGYTF. In DNA form, the CDR3 reads TGTGCCAGCAGTCAACGGTATGGCTACACCTTC.

This clone was observed once. The chain carries TRBV7-8 and TRBJ1-2; D perhaps matches TRBD1 (6 bases). The CDR3 loop spans 14 amino acids. CDR1 is SGHVS and CDR2 is FQNEAQ in the germline V gene. Trimming cost V 8 bases and J 4 bases, with 17 bases left between them. The CDR3 DNA is TGTGCCAGCCACTCGGGGCAGGGGCCCTATGGCTACACCTTC. It specifies CASHSGQGPYGYTF.

V and J are TRBV28 and TRBJ2-5, with D possibly TRBD2 on 5 matching bases. The V gene lost 5 bases and the J gene lost 1 base, with 11 bases spanning the gap. The germline gives CDR1 MDHEN, CDR2 SYDVKM. This CDR3 contains 14 residues. The CDR3, as DNA: TGTGCCAGCAGTGTCCCCGGGATCCAAGAGACCCAGTACTTC. It translates to CASSVPGIQETQYF.

This rearrangement joins TRBV18 to TRBJ1-3; 9 nucleotides align to TRBD1. The trim removed 5 bases at V and 3 bases at J, leaving 8 bases unmatched. Germline lookup yields CDR1 KGHSH and CDR2 LQKENI. The CDR3 is 16 residues long. The CDR3: CASSSLGTGLGNTIYF. CDR3 coding DNA: TGTGCCAGCTCATCGCTAGGGACAGGGCTTGGAAACACCATATATTTT.

As for this clone: The same CDR3 is also encoded by other DNA sequences in this sample. V gene TRBV2 combines with J gene TRBJ1-5; 8 nucleotides align to TRBD1. Germline V gene sequence: CDR1 SNHLY, CDR2 FYNNEI. V shed 6 bases and J 7 bases; nucleotides not matched to a gene: 5. CDR3 size: 13 residues. The CDR3 DNA reads TGTGCCAGCAGCAGGGGGCGCTTCCAGCCCCAGCATTTT. This codes for CASSRGRFQPQHF.

This chain connects TRBV2 to TRBJ2-7, with TRBD1 matching over 9 bases. The CDR3 is 14 amino acids. J lost 1 base, V lost 5 bases, and 3 bases had no gene match. Germline loops: CDR1 SNHLY, CDR2 FYNNEI. CDR3 residues: CASSRDRASYEQYF. CDR3 in DNA: TGTGCCAGCAGTAGGGACAGGGCATCCTACGAGCAGTACTTC.

The chain employs TRBV7-8 and TRBJ2-1; 12 positions match TRBD2. The CDR3 runs to 15 residues. Germline values: CDR1 SGHVS, CDR2 FQNEAQ. Trimming at V came to 4 bases and at J to 6 bases, leaving 4 bases not matched to a gene. CDR3 in DNA: TGTGCCAGCAGCTCACTAGCGGGGGGCTTCAATGAGCAGTTCTTC. Its translation is CASSSLAGGFNEQFF.

This clone was picked up a small number of times. The V gene is TRBV18, the J gene TRBJ1-5; no reliable D call. V lost 2 bases and J 7 bases, leaving 12 bases between the germline ends. Germline assignment: CDR1 KGHSH and CDR2 LQKENI. There are 14 residues in the CDR3. The CDR3 bases are TGTGCCAGCTCACCAGGAGGGAACGGGCAGCCCCAGCATTTT. It encodes CASSPGGNGQPQHF.

There are a few counts of this clone. The chain has TRBV2 and TRBJ1-4; D remains ambiguous. V was clipped by 6 bases and J by 7 bases, with 9 bases between them. This CDR3 is 12 amino acids long. Germline V gene data show CDR1 as SNHLY and CDR2 as FYNNEI. CDR3 protein: CASRSGLEKLFF. As DNA, the CDR3 is TGTGCCAGCAGATCAGGACTTGAAAAACTGTTTTTT. The full variable domain, with the rest looked up from reference TRBV2 and TRBJ1-4, is EPEVTQTPSHQVTQMGQEVILRCVPISNHLYFYWYRQILGQKVEFLVSFYNNEISEKSEIFDDQFSVERPDGSNFTLKIRSTKLEDSAMYFCASRSGLEKLFFGSGTQLSVL.

Regarding this clone: The same CDR3 arises from other DNA sequences in this sample as well. This chain joins TRBV28 and TRBJ2-3; TRBD1 might be the D (5 bases). Trimming left V 2 bases short and J 2 bases short, with 8 bases between. This CDR3 has 14 residues. Germline V gene lookup returns CDR1 MDHEN and CDR2 SYDVKM. The CDR3 sequence is CASSLQGNTDTQYF. CDR3 sequence (DNA): TGTGCCAGCAGTTTACAGGGCAACACAGATACGCAGTATTTT. The whole variable domain, remainder taken from reference TRBV28 and TRBJ2-3, is DVKVTQSSRYLVKRTGEKVFLECVQDMDHENMFWYRQDPGLGLRLIYFSYDVKMKEKGDIPEGYSVSREKKERFSLILESASTNQTSMYLCASSLQGNTDTQYFGPGTRLTVL.

A single count supports this clone. The chain recombines TRBV11-2 with TRBJ1-3; 11 nucleotides match TRBD1. The CDR3 runs 19 residues. CDR1 is SGHAT, CDR2 FQNNGV, per germline. With 3 bases clipped from V and 0 bases from J, the junction kept 10 bases outside the gene matches. This CDR3 reads CASSFGQGALLYSGNTIYF. CDR3 sequence (DNA): TGTGCCAGCAGCTTCGGACAGGGGGCATTATTATACTCTGGAAACACCATATATTTT.

V and J are TRBV11-3 and TRBJ2-3; D might be TRBD2 (6 bases). The CDR3 contains 16 residues. Germline CDR1 and CDR2: SGHNT and YENEEA. Trimming stripped 5 bases from V and 4 bases from J, with 19 bases between. In nucleotides, the CDR3 is TGTGCCAGCAGCACCTCGTCCGGGTGGGGGGCAGATACGCAGTATTTT. This codes for CASSTSSGWGADTQYF. Full variable domain (outside the CDR3, taken from reference TRBV11-3 and TRBJ2-3): EAGVVQSPRYKIIEKKQPVAFWCNPISGHNTLYWYLQNLGQGPELLIRYENEEAVDDSQLPKDRFSAERLKGVDSTLKIQPAELGDSAVYLCASSTSSGWGADTQYFGPGTRLTVL.

V usage is TRBV7-8 and J usage is TRBJ2-4; D is unclear. Trimming stripped 4 bases from V and 0 bases from J, with 7 bases between. Germline CDR1 SGHVS, CDR2 FQNEAQ. CDR3 length: 14 amino acids. Written as DNA, the CDR3 is TGTGCCAGCAGCTCAGGCCTAGCCAAAAACATTCAGTACTTC. The encoded protein is CASSSGLAKNIQYF.

The chain uses TRBV10-3 and TRBJ2-1, with 8 bases fitting TRBD2. Per the germline V gene, CDR1 is ENHRY and CDR2 is SYGVKD. The CDR3 contains 12 residues. J gave up 9 bases and V 10 bases, and 8 bases lay outside the gene matches. The CDR3 protein is CATGLVTVEQFF. The CDR3 DNA is TGTGCCACGGGACTAGTGACGGTTGAGCAGTTCTTC.

This chain uses TRBV24-1 with TRBJ2-1; D may be TRBD2 (7 bases). Trimming stripped 4 bases from V and 6 bases from J, with 18 bases between. The CDR3 sequence is 16 residues long. In germline, CDR1 is KGHDR, CDR2 SFDVKD. DNA of the CDR3: TGTGCCACCAGTGAAAGGGGGGGTCCGTCATCCAATGAGCAGTTCTTC. Translated, it gives CATSERGGPSSNEQFF.

This clone was seen once. This rearrangement joins TRBV5-4 to TRBJ1-1, with 8 bases fitting TRBD1. Trimming removed 3 bases from V and 3 bases from J; junction bases left unmatched: 4. Germline V CDR1 and CDR2: SGHNT, YYREEE (reference sequence). This CDR3 has 14 amino acids. Here the CDR3 reads CASSSGQGYTEAFF. The CDR3 nucleotides are TGTGCCAGCAGCTCTGGACAGGGATACACTGAAGCTTTCTTT. The variable domain in full, with the rest retrieved from reference TRBV5-4 and TRBJ1-1, is ETGVTQSPTHLIKTRGQQVTLRCSSQSGHNTVSWYQQALGQGPQFIFQYYREEENGRGNFPPRFSGLQFPNYSSELNVNALELDDSALYLCASSSGQGYTEAFFGQGTRLTVV.

The rearrangement joins TRBV20-1 to TRBJ1-3; tentative D call: TRBD1 (6 bases). The CDR3 is 15 residues long. Germline values: CDR1 DFQATT, CDR2 SNEGSKA (reference sequence). Trimming took off 3 bases at V and 6 bases at J, with 18 bases between the two ends. The CDR3 region is CSASPSGGRENTIYF. CDR3 DNA: TGCAGTGCTAGTCCGTCGGGGGGGCGCGAAAACACCATATATTTT.